Below, 16 T cell receptor beta chains from the same sample are listed, as sequenced in a study of cytomegalovirus exposure and HLA in healthy donors. The primer mix had 60 Vbeta and 13 Jbeta primers. Method: immunoSEQ multiplex PCR; TCRdb's copy keeps in-frame clones and lacks some. The sample contains 200,000 to 250,000 clones, about 80% of which appear only once. Sequencing input: PBMCs. Receptors originate from a woman aged 55-70 years in good health and CMV-seropositive.

CDR3 bases: TGTGCCAGCACTCGACAGGGGGCGCTTTACGAGCAGTACTTC. It is translated as CASTRQGALYEQYF. The chain couples TRBV2 to TRBJ2-7; 10 nucleotides align to TRBD1. Germline CDR1 is SNHLY and CDR2 is FYNNEI. The CDR3 consists of 14 residues. The junction had 7 bases not matched to a gene; V was cut back by 7 bases and J by 4 bases.

This rearrangement joins TRBV9 to TRBJ2-7; 7 nucleotides align to TRBD1. Germline CDR1 reads SGDLS; CDR2 reads YYNGEE. CDR3 length equals 14 residues. The trim removed 3 bases at V and 0 bases at J, leaving 3 bases unmatched. CDR3 nucleotides: TGTGCCAGCAGCGCGACAGGGAGCTCCTACGAGCAGTACTTC. This encodes CASSATGSSYEQYF.

This chain uses TRBV4-1 with TRBJ2-7, with 7 positions matching TRBD1. Germline V gives CDR1 MGHRA, CDR2 YSYEKL. After removal of 3 bases from V and 2 bases from J, the junction contained 4 bases not matched to a gene. This CDR3 is built from 14 residues. The CDR3 region has the DNA TGCGCCAGCAGCCAGTGGACAGGTCCCTACGAGCAGTACTTC. Its translation is CASSQWTGPYEQYF.

This clone was counted only a few times. J is TRBJ1-5 and V is TRBV6-1, with D hard to call. The CDR3 totals 12 residues. With 7 bases removed from V and 3 bases from J, the gap between germline ends came to 7 bases. CDR1 and CDR2 from the germline V gene are MNHNS and SASEGT. Here the CDR3 reads CASKEFNQPQHF. The DNA for the CDR3 is TGTGCCAGCAAGGAGTTCAATCAGCCCCAGCATTTT.

This clone appeared a few times. The rearrangement joins TRBV19 to TRBJ2-6, with 11 bases that match TRBD1. With 3 bases clipped from V and 4 bases from J, the junction kept 5 bases outside the gene matches. From germline, CDR1 is LNHDA and CDR2 SQIVND (reference sequence). CDR3 size: 17 residues. CDR3 nucleotide sequence: TGTGCCAGTAGTATCGGACAGGGGGCGCGAGGGGCCAACGTCCTGACTTTC. Amino acids: CASSIGQGARGANVLTF. The full variable domain, rest sourced from reference TRBV19 and TRBJ2-6, is DGGITQSPKYLFRKEGQNVTLSCEQNLNHDAMYWYRQDPGQGLRLIYYSQIVNDFQKGDIAEGYSVSREKKESFPLTVTSAQKNPTAFYLCASSIGQGARGANVLTFGAGSRLTVL.

The chain uses TRBV7-2 and TRBJ1-3; 7 bases agree with TRBD1. CDR1 and CDR2 from the germline V gene are SGHTA and FQGNSA. J was trimmed by 2 bases and V by 6 bases; bases with no gene match: 4. The CDR3 is 14 amino acids. This chain's CDR3 is CASSSGGAGNTIYF. The CDR3 DNA reads TGTGCCAGCAGTTCAGGGGGAGCTGGAAACACCATATATTTT.

The chain has TRBV5-4 and TRBJ2-7, with 13 bases fitting TRBD2. Trimming at V came to 1 base and at J to 3 bases, leaving 7 bases not matched to a gene. Germline CDR1 reads SGHNT; CDR2 reads YYREEE (reference sequence). This CDR3 spans 17 amino acids. The CDR3: CASSLRRLAGGIYEQYF. DNA of the CDR3: TGTGCCAGCAGCTTGCGCCGACTAGCGGGAGGAATCTACGAGCAGTACTTC.

The V call is TRBV19, the J call TRBJ2-7; 11 nucleotides agree with TRBD2. CDR3 size: 14 residues. After removal of 5 bases from V and 6 bases from J, the junction contained 6 bases not matched to a gene. Germline V gene data show CDR1 as LNHDA and CDR2 as SQIVND (reference sequence). The CDR3 region is CASSVPGLAAEQYF. The CDR3 DNA sequence: TGTGCCAGTAGTGTACCGGGACTAGCGGCCGAGCAGTACTTC.

The chain joins TRBV6-1 to TRBJ2-7, with TRBD1 identical over 7 bases. CDR3 length: 12 amino acids. V shed 7 bases, J shed 6 bases, and the junction held 6 bases outside the gene matches. Germline lookup yields CDR1 MNHNS and CDR2 SASEGT. CDR3 in DNA: TGTGCCAGCACGGGGACAGACTTCGAGCAGTACTTC. This encodes CASTGTDFEQYF.

This chain connects TRBV7-9 to TRBJ1-1, with 9 nucleotides matching TRBD1. CDR3 length equals 13 residues. Germline CDR1 reads SEHNR; CDR2 reads FQNEAQ (reference sequence). The CDR3 sequence is CSCPGQGRTEAFF. CDR3 bases: TGTTCCTGCCCGGGACAGGGTAGGACTGAAGCTTTCTTT.

This chain links TRBV7-9 with TRBJ2-5; 9 bases map to TRBD2. CDR3 length equals 16 residues. From germline, CDR1 is SEHNR and CDR2 FQNEAQ (reference sequence). Losses at the gene ends were 1 base for V and 5 bases for J; bases not matched to a gene: 8. The CDR3 DNA follows: TGTGCCAGCAGCTTAGTGGTAGCGGGAGATTTGGAGACCCAGTACTTC. Translated: CASSLVVAGDLETQYF.

V gene TRBV5-8 combines with J gene TRBJ1-5, with 9 bases fitting TRBD1. CDR3 length: 16 amino acids. Trimming took 4 bases from V and 2 from J; bases not matched to a gene: 7. In germline, CDR1 is SGHTS, CDR2 YDEGEE. CDR3 residues: CASSARDRVRNQPQHF. Written as DNA, the CDR3 is TGTGCCAGCAGCGCTCGGGACAGGGTACGCAATCAGCCCCAGCATTTT.

This chain links TRBV7-3 with TRBJ2-2; TRBD2 matches 11 bases. CDR3 length: 17 amino acids. The J segment lost 7 bases and the V segment lost 4 bases, leaving 11 bases of the junction unmatched. CDR1 and CDR2 (germline): SGHTA, FQGTGA. The DNA of the CDR3 is TGTGCCAGCAGCTCCTCCACTAGCGGGAGAAGGAACGGGGAGCTGTTTTTT. Translation: CASSSSTSGRRNGELFF.

The chain links TRBV12-5 to TRBJ2-1; TRBD2 aligns across 8 bases. V gave up 0 bases and J gave up 5 bases; unmatched junction bases: 6. Germline CDR1 is LGHNT and CDR2 is FRNRAP. CDR3 length equals 16 residues. The CDR3, as DNA: TGTGCTAGTGGTTTGGTTATAGCGGGACCAAACAATGAGCAGTTCTTC. It yields the protein CASGLVIAGPNNEQFF.

The rearrangement links TRBV10-2 to TRBJ1-5, with D perhaps matching TRBD1 (6 bases). This CDR3 region has 16 residues. V was shortened by 4 bases and J by 4 bases, with 17 bases between the two germline ends. Per germline, CDR1 WSHSY and CDR2 SAAADI. CDR3 loop: CASSATPGQGNQPQHF. CDR3 coding DNA: TGCGCCAGCAGTGCAACTCCGGGACAAGGGAATCAGCCCCAGCATTTT.

The chain has TRBV9 and TRBJ2-5; D may be TRBD1 (6 bases). The closer fit of TRBJ2-7 to the DNA end suggests the J call may be wrong. Germline loops: CDR1 SGDLS, CDR2 YYNGEE. This CDR3 region has 14 residues. The DNA of the CDR3 is TGTGCCAGCAGCGTAGGGACAGTAGCCAACGAGCAGTACTTC. Protein: CASSVGTVANEQYF.